This passage covers 17 T cell receptor beta chains from one sample sequenced in a study of cytomegalovirus exposure and HLA in healthy donors. The PCR employed 60 Vbeta primers together with 13 Jbeta primers. TCRdb's copy holds only in-frame clones and misses some; the assay was immunoSEQ multiplex PCR. The profile shows approximately 300,000 clones, about four fifths of them singletons. The sequenced sample was PBMCs. The origin of the receptors is a girl aged 2 to 10 in good health and CMV-seronegative.

The chain carries TRBV9 and TRBJ1-1; D ambiguous. Trimming removed 4 bases at V and 1 base at J, with 11 bases between. Germline assignment: CDR1 SGDLS and CDR2 YYNGEE. The CDR3 is 14 amino acids. CDR3 protein: CASSMQVTNTEAFF. CDR3 DNA: TGTGCCAGCAGCATGCAGGTCACGAACACTGAAGCTTTCTTT.

The V call is TRBV28, the J call TRBJ1-6; 7 bases are shared with TRBD1. The CDR3 is made up of 14 amino acids. In germline, CDR1 is MDHEN, CDR2 SYDVKM. V was clipped by 5 bases and J by 4 bases; unmatched bases: 2. The CDR3 sequence is CASSRGQYNSPLHF. The CDR3 DNA reads TGTGCCAGCAGTAGGGGACAGTATAATTCACCCCTCCACTTT.

V and J are TRBV6-4 and TRBJ2-3, with 10 bases that match TRBD2. CDR1 is MRHNA and CDR2 is SNTAGT in the germline V gene. The CDR3 covers 16 residues. V shed 0 bases, J shed 3 bases, and the junction held 3 bases outside the gene matches. CDR3 DNA: TGTGCCAGCAGTGACTCGGCTAGCGGGGGAACAGATACGCAGTATTTT. Translating gives CASSDSASGGTDTQYF.

The chain employs TRBV28 and TRBJ1-1, with TRBD1 identical over 8 bases. The CDR3 contains 13 residues. Germline V CDR1 and CDR2: MDHEN, SYDVKM. After removal of 9 bases from V and 0 bases from J, the junction contained 3 bases not matched to a gene. CDR3 sequence reads: CASGTGLNTEAFF. The CDR3 coding sequence is TGTGCCAGTGGGACAGGTTTGAACACTGAAGCTTTCTTT.

The chain joins TRBV7-8 to TRBJ2-2; the D gene is possibly TRBD2 (6 bases). The V and J ends lost 3 bases and 0 bases respectively, with 11 bases between them. There are 16 residues in the CDR3. Germline V gene data show CDR1 as SGHVS and CDR2 as FQNEAQ. Here the CDR3 DNA reads TGTGCCAGCAGCTTTCGGAGGGTCCCGAACACCGGGGAGCTGTTTTTT. Translation: CASSFRRVPNTGELFF.

This chain connects TRBV6-1 to TRBJ2-7; a possible D gene is TRBD2 (5 bases). CDR1 is MNHNS, CDR2 SASEGT, per germline. This CDR3 spans 13 amino acids. Trimming removed 2 bases at V and 3 bases at J, with 8 bases between. This chain's CDR3 is CASSEREFYEQYF. The CDR3 region has the DNA TGTGCCAGCAGTGAAAGGGAGTTCTACGAGCAGTACTTC.

The chain employs TRBV9 and TRBJ2-7; D is undetermined. Trimming took off 0 bases at V and 5 bases at J, with 12 bases between the two ends. The CDR3 is made up of 14 amino acids. Germline-derived CDR1 and CDR2 are SGDLS and YYNGEE. Written as DNA, the CDR3 is TGTGCCAGCAGCGTAGATGCCAGGCCGGACGAGCAGTACTTC. Amino acid sequence: CASSVDARPDEQYF.

This clone has only a few counts. The chain recombines TRBV18 with TRBJ1-1; 8 nucleotides match TRBD1. The CDR3 has 16 residues. Germline CDR1 KGHSH, CDR2 LQKENI. J was trimmed by 5 bases and V by 3 bases; bases with no gene match: 11. The CDR3 is CASSPKIGQGWTEAFF. The CDR3 region has the DNA TGTGCCAGCTCACCTAAGATAGGACAGGGATGGACTGAAGCTTTCTTT.

This clone was recorded once. The chain has TRBV28 and TRBJ1-5; D call uncertain. The V gene lost 4 bases and the J gene lost 1 base, with 8 bases spanning the gap. The germline CDR1 and CDR2 sequences are MDHEN and SYDVKM. The length of the CDR3 is 14 residues. The CDR3 DNA sequence: TGTGCCAGCAGTTATGAGGGAAGCAATCAGCCCCAGCATTTT. Translating it yields CASSYEGSNQPQHF.

This clone was detected a few times. The chain couples TRBV30 to TRBJ2-1, with 9 bases matching TRBD2. The germline gives CDR1 GTSNPN, CDR2 SVGIG (reference sequence). The CDR3 length is 14 residues. V lost 4 bases, J lost 10 bases, and 11 bases stayed unmatched. The CDR3 sequence is CAWTGTSWGNEQFF. As DNA, the CDR3 is TGTGCCTGGACTGGGACTAGCTGGGGTAACGAGCAGTTCTTC.

This rearrangement joins TRBV4-1 to TRBJ1-2; D unclear. Germline-derived CDR1 and CDR2 are MGHRA and YSYEKL. Trimming shortened V by 0 bases and J by 7 bases, and 9 bases separated the two germline ends. The CDR3 is 13 residues long. CDR3 coding DNA: TGCGCCAGCAGCCAAGAGTGGCAGTCTGGCTACACCTTC. Encoded protein: CASSQEWQSGYTF.

V and J are TRBV7-2 and TRBJ1-5; the match to TRBD1 covers 8 bases. Germline CDR1 SGHTA, CDR2 FQGNSA. The CDR3 covers 17 residues. Trimming at V came to 1 base and at J to 0 bases, leaving 5 bases not matched to a gene. The CDR3 loop is CASSLGRQGYSNQPQHF. In DNA form, the CDR3 reads TGTGCCAGCAGCTTAGGCCGACAGGGGTATAGCAATCAGCCCCAGCATTTT.

This clone was detected a few times. The gene calls are TRBV6-5 and TRBJ2-7; 8 bases line up with TRBD1. Looked up from germline, CDR1 is MNHEY and CDR2 is SVGAGI. The CDR3 spans 15 residues. Trimming removed 5 bases from V and 6 bases from J; junction bases left unmatched: 12. This chain's CDR3 is CASSPLRGRSSEQYF. CDR3 bases: TGTGCCAGCAGTCCCCTCAGGGGGCGATCAAGCGAGCAGTACTTC.

The chain has TRBV6-4 and TRBJ2-1; a weak D match, TRBD2 (6 bases). V shed 3 bases and J shed 3 bases, with 18 bases lying between them. Germline CDR1 reads MRHNA; CDR2 reads SNTAGT. This CDR3 has 17 residues. The CDR3 loop reads CASSDDNSGINYNEQFF. DNA for the CDR3: TGTGCCAGCAGTGATGACAATAGCGGAATAAACTACAATGAGCAGTTCTTC.

V usage is TRBV10-3 and J usage is TRBJ2-3; possibly TRBD1 for D (6 bases). The CDR3 consists of 13 residues. The germline gives CDR1 ENHRY, CDR2 SYGVKD. With 6 bases removed from V and 0 bases from J, the gap between germline ends came to 7 bases. The CDR3 DNA follows: TGTGCCATCAGCAGGGGAAGCACAGATACGCAGTATTTT. Protein: CAISRGSTDTQYF.

V is TRBV2 and J is TRBJ1-1; D remains ambiguous. The CDR3 spans 11 residues. CDR1 is SNHLY and CDR2 is FYNNEI in the germline V gene. V dropped 6 bases and J dropped 5 bases, with 7 bases sitting between them. This CDR3 is CASSVQTEAFF. CDR3 coding DNA: TGTGCCAGCAGCGTACAGACTGAAGCTTTCTTT.

This chain connects TRBV27 to TRBJ2-7, with TRBD1 identical over 8 bases. The germline V gene has CDR1 MNHEY and CDR2 SMNVEV (reference sequence). J gave up 4 bases and V 6 bases, and 8 bases lay outside the gene matches. CDR3 length equals 14 residues. CDR3 sequence: CASRPGDRPYEQYF. CDR3 in DNA: TGTGCCAGCAGGCCCGGGGACAGGCCTTACGAGCAGTACTTC.